This T cell receptor beta chain was observed in a study of blood T cell repertoires in COVID-19. Germline CDR1 and CDR2: SGHNT and YYREEE (reference sequence). This CDR3 has 17 residues. V shed 5 bases and J 0 bases; nucleotides not matched to a gene: 9. Here immunoSEQ multiplex PCR was the method, and the copy in TCRdb shows in-frame clones only, minus some. The sample holds more than 55,000 clones; about 80% are singletons and the top ten take approximately 21%. Sequenced: peripheral blood. This receptor was taken from a man older than 75 with active or convalescent COVID-19. This sequence joins TRBV5-4 and TRBJ1-4; 8 nucleotides align to TRBD1. The CDR3 loop reads CASSRRTGGATNEKLFF. The CDR3 DNA is TGTGCCAGCAGTCGTAGAACAGGGGGGGCAACTAATGAAAAACTGTTTTTT.